Given below is one T cell receptor beta chain in context. Its antigen remains unidentified. This sample was taken from a study of graft-versus-host responses after intestinal transplantation. Study overall: Transplants given to recipients were multivisceral, liver-intestinal, or isolated intestinal. Anti-thymocyte globulin induction, then tacrolimus and steroids for around 3 years, went to all recipients.

Unmatched junction bases numbered 4, after V lost 7 bases and J lost 0 bases. Germline assignment: CDR1 LNHDA and CDR2 SQIVND (reference sequence). CDR3 length: 14 amino acids. Study findings and constraints: Early post-transplant HvG declines showed an association with peak circulating GvH clone levels. GvH clones appeared in recipient marrow, some first in ileum or blood.

Assay: immunoSEQ multiplex PCR; the TCRdb copy retains only in-frame clones and omits some. The sample includes roughly 110,000 clones, about 87% of them seen just once. This chain joins TRBV19 and TRBJ2-7; 9 nucleotides line up with TRBD2. The receptor was isolated from a human donor who was the organ donor for an intestinal transplant. The starting material was unstimulated CD4+ T cells sorted from spleen or lymph node cells, obtained before transplant. CDR3 sequence: CASTMRGGSYEQYF. CDR3 DNA sequence: TGTGCCAGTACTATGCGGGGGGGCTCCTACGAGCAGTACTTC.